This T cell receptor beta chain was retrieved from a study of control samples from healthy donors and cancer patients. TCRdb keeps only in-frame clones here, not all; method: immunoSEQ multiplex PCR. Here the sample spans about 160,000 clones, around 94% being singletons. Trimming cost V 0 bases and J 8 bases, with 4 bases left between them. The CDR3 loop spans 13 amino acids. Germline V gene data show CDR1 as KGHDR and CDR2 as SFDVKD. The chain uses TRBV24-1 and TRBJ1-6; D unresolved. What was sequenced was PBMCs. The source of this sequence is a man in his fifties or sixties with colorectal cancer. The CDR3 DNA sequence: TGTGCCACCAGTGATTTGTGGCATTCACCCCTCCACTTT. This codes for CATSDLWHSPLHF.